This TCR beta chain originates from a study of spatial heterogeneity in lung cancer. V was trimmed by 2 bases and J by 5 bases, leaving 15 bases between them. Germline V CDR1 and CDR2: MNHEY, SVGEGT. The CDR3 length is 15 residues. TCRdb reprocessed the 5' RACE reads with MiXCR, giving one entry per CDR3 protein. The sample has approximately 92,000 distinct CDR3 sequences; 12% are singletons. Indicated time point: sample taken at primary tumor resection. Researchers sequenced whole RNA taken from tumor, nontumor lung or frozen PBMC without sorting. The chain combines TRBV6-2 or TRBV6-3 with TRBJ2-5; D ambiguous. The sequences come from PBMCs, collected at surgery. This sequence was found in a male donor with early-stage non-small cell lung cancer. The DNA of the CDR3 is TGTGCCAGCAGTTACCGTCTTCCTTCCACGGAGACCCAGTACTTC. The encoded protein is CASSYRLPSTETQYF.